This TCR beta chain stems from a study of T cell responses to AZD1222 COVID-19 vaccine. Study-level information: Doses given second, at about 4 or about 12 weeks, were pooled. Regarding the study as a whole: Regions 160-218 and 743-854 dominated among vaccine-associated CD4 TCRs spanning spike.

Sequencing was performed with immunoSEQ multiplex PCR; in TCRdb, only in-frame clones are kept and a portion is missing. This table has roughly 150,000 clones, 85% to 95% appearing once. Comment on this clone: The antigen is not known.

The germline V gene has CDR1 LGHDT and CDR2 YNNKEL (reference sequence). The CDR3 extends over 15 amino acids. J was trimmed by 4 bases and V by 4 bases; bases with no gene match: 9. This chain uses TRBV3-1 (or the pseudogene TRBV3-2) with TRBJ1-2; 7 bases are a match to TRBD1. The clonotype comes from an adult in good health. The material was peripheral blood, obtained on day 0 of AZD1222 vaccination. The CDR3 reads CASSPRDREIYGYTF. The CDR3 DNA reads as TGTGCCAGCAGCCCGCGAGACAGGGAGATCTATGGCTACACCTTC.